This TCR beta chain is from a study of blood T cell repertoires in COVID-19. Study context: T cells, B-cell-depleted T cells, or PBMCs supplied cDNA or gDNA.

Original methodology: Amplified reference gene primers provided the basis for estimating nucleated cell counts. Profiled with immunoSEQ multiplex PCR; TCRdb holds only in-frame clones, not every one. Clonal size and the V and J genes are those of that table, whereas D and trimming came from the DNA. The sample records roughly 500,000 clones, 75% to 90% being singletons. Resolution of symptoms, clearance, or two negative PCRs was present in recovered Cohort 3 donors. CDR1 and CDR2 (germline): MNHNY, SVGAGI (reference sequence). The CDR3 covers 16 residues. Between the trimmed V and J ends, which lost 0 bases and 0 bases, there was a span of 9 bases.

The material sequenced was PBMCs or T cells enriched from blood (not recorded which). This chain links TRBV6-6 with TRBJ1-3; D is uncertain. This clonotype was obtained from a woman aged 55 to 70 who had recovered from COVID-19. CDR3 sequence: CASSYSPQSSGNTIYF. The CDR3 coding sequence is TGTGCCAGCAGTTACTCCCCCCAGTCCTCTGGAAACACCATATATTTT.